Below are 5 T cell receptor beta chains sequenced from a single sample in a study of breast tumors, draining lymph nodes, adjacent tissues. TCRdb re-called the multiplex PCR reads with MiXCR, one entry per CDR3 protein. The profile shows 20,000 or so distinct CDR3 sequences, less than 35% of them singletons. The sequencing input was breast tumor tissue. The source is a female donor with breast cancer. Some clones in this sample may be carry-over from other donors' samples.

This clonotype was counted at least ten times. This chain links TRBV27 with TRBJ1-2, with TRBD1 matching over 8 bases. The CDR3 runs 12 residues. With 10 bases clipped from V and 11 bases from J, the junction kept 12 bases outside the gene matches. Germline V gene sequence: CDR1 MNHEY, CDR2 SMNVEV (reference sequence). The CDR3 DNA is TGTGCCACCTCGGACAGGGTGAAGGAATACACCTTC. Translation: CATSDRVKEYTF.

In this sample, this clonotype turned up many times. The chain carries TRBV20-1 and TRBJ2-7; TRBD2 matches at 7 bases. Germline trimming cut 1 base from V and 5 bases from J; bases unmatched to any gene: 17. CDR1 is DFQATT and CDR2 is SNEGSKA in the germline V gene (reference sequence). The CDR3 is 17 residues long. The CDR3 sequence: CSARAVRSAGVDHEQYF. CDR3 nucleotide sequence: TGCAGTGCTAGAGCGGTCCGGAGCGCGGGAGTCGACCACGAGCAGTACTTC.

V usage is TRBV20-1 and J usage is TRBJ2-7; 16 nucleotides align to TRBD2. The CDR3 runs 18 residues. With 3 bases clipped from V and 3 bases from J, the junction kept 11 bases outside the gene matches. Germline lookup yields CDR1 DFQATT and CDR2 SNEGSKA (reference sequence). CDR3 DNA: TGCAGTGCTAGGGGGACTAGCGGGAGGGATGTCTCATACTACGAGCAGTACTTC. This encodes CSARGTSGRDVSYYEQYF.

This clonotype has ten or more counts. V gene TRBV20-1 combines with J gene TRBJ2-5, with TRBD1 as a possible D gene (5 bases). CDR1 is DFQATT and CDR2 is SNEGSKA in the germline V gene (reference sequence). Trimming shortened V by 5 bases and J by 2 bases, and 15 bases separated the two germline ends. The CDR3 sequence is 14 residues long. The CDR3 sequence is CSASVGVKQETQYF. The DNA of the CDR3 is TGCAGTGCTTCTGTAGGGGTTAAGCAAGAGACCCAGTACTTC.

This clonotype was observed at least ten times. The chain is built from TRBV7-3 and TRBJ1-2; D remains unclear. The CDR3 runs to 11 residues. Per germline, CDR1 SGHTA and CDR2 FQGTGA. V was pared by 8 bases and J by 8 bases, with 12 bases between. CDR3 protein: CASVTGNGYTF. In DNA, the CDR3 is TGTGCCAGCGTTACGGGGAACGGCTACACCTTC.